Here is one T cell receptor (beta chain) with its context. Its specificity is not known. These data belong to a study of post-analysis software for immune sequencing data. Looking at the study overall: The disease courses spanned relapsing-remitting, secondary progressive and progressive-relapsing forms of multiple sclerosis.

CDR1 is SGHAT and CDR2 is FQNNGV in the germline V gene. V was pared by 4 bases and J by 5 bases, with 12 bases of the junction left unmatched. This CDR3 contains 16 residues. The library was made from cDNA and included unique molecular identifiers. Once about 0.85 to 10 million T cells were used, hundreds of thousands of cDNA molecules resulted. TCRdb passed the PCR reads through MiXCR, listing each CDR3 protein once. Of roughly 670,000 distinct CDR3 sequences listed, 55% to 60% are singletons. The study's findings and limits: Batch-mates among the samples co-clustered strongly by F measure. Roughly 5 TRBV segments, TRBV5-6, TRBV5-1 and TRBV20-1 among them, were found more frequent in patients than controls. The normalized Chao1 diversity of multiple sclerosis patients was significantly lower than that of controls.

The sequenced sample was blood. The chain joins TRBV11-2 to TRBJ2-5; TRBD2 matches at 8 bases. This clonotype was sampled from a girl aged 2 to 10 with multiple sclerosis. The CDR3 reads CASSSLGGGSWETQYF. CDR3 coding DNA: TGTGCCAGCAGCTCCCTCGGGGGGGGCTCGTGGGAGACCCAGTACTTC.